A single sample is the source of the 7 T cell receptor beta chains below, sequenced in a study of cytomegalovirus exposure and HLA in healthy donors. Clones were read by immunoSEQ multiplex PCR, and TCRdb kept only the in-frame ones, dropping some. The sample consists of 65,000 to 95,000 clones, over 85% of them appearing once. The sequenced sample consisted of PBMCs. Receptors were obtained from a woman aged 30 to 39 in good health and CMV-seronegative.

The chain recombines TRBV9 with TRBJ2-7, with TRBD2 identical over 12 bases. CDR1 is SGDLS and CDR2 is YYNGEE in the germline V gene. After removal of 1 base from V and 4 bases from J, the junction contained 6 bases not matched to a gene. The CDR3 is 16 amino acids. In DNA form, the CDR3 reads TGTGCCAGCAGCGTAACTGGGACTAGCGGGTTATACGAGCAGTACTTC. Translation: CASSVTGTSGLYEQYF.

In this sample, this clone turned up once. The chain is built from TRBV6-6 and TRBJ2-5, with 7 bases aligning to TRBD1. Looked up from germline, CDR1 is MNHNY and CDR2 is SVGAGI (reference sequence). This CDR3 comprises 14 residues. With 6 bases clipped from V and 2 bases from J, the junction kept 6 bases outside the gene matches. The CDR3: CASRETGLQETQYF. Here the CDR3 DNA reads TGTGCCAGCAGGGAGACAGGGCTACAAGAGACCCAGTACTTC.

The rearrangement links TRBV7-9 to TRBJ1-5; possibly TRBD1 for D (6 bases). From germline, CDR1 is SEHNR and CDR2 FQNEAQ (reference sequence). The CDR3 spans 14 residues. V was shortened by 5 bases and J by 6 bases, with 14 bases between the two germline ends. CDR3 sequence reads: CASSARGVGQPQHF. CDR3 DNA sequence: TGTGCCAGCAGCGCCAGGGGAGTCGGTCAGCCCCAGCATTTT.

The chain is built from TRBV19 and TRBJ1-2; tentatively, D is TRBD1 (5 bases). The length of the CDR3 is 17 residues. The germline V gene has CDR1 LNHDA and CDR2 SQIVND (reference sequence). Trimming took 2 bases from V and 8 from J, leaving 24 bases between them. Here the CDR3 reads CASSIRRQGGSLVGYTF. Here the CDR3 DNA reads TGTGCCAGTAGTATACGGAGGCAGGGAGGAAGTTTAGTCGGCTACACCTTC.

The V gene is TRBV5-4, the J gene TRBJ2-7, with D perhaps TRBD2 (6 bases). Trimming shortened V by 4 bases and J by 1 base, and 12 bases separated the two germline ends. CDR1 is SGHNT, CDR2 YYREEE, per germline (reference sequence). This CDR3 contains 14 residues. CDR3 region: CASSNRDFSYEQYF. CDR3 DNA sequence: TGTGCCAGCAGCAACCGGGACTTTTCCTACGAGCAGTACTTC.

On this clone itself: One junction end disagrees with the germline gene, perhaps due to a read error. The chain carries TRBV7-7 and TRBJ2-1, with a tentative D call TRBD1 (5 bases). Germline loops: CDR1 SSHAT, CDR2 FNYEAQ (reference sequence). The CDR3 has 13 amino acids. The CDR3 protein is CASSFTGANEQFF. Written as DNA, the CDR3 is TGTGCTAGCAGCTTTACAGGTGCCAATGAGCAGTTCTTC.

This clone came up once. DNA of the CDR3: TGTGCCAGCAGCTCCCGACAAAGCTCCTACGAGCAGTACTTC. This translates into CASSSRQSSYEQYF. The chain couples TRBV7-2 to TRBJ2-7; D is undetermined. Germline values: CDR1 SGHTA, CDR2 FQGNSA. The CDR3 is 14 amino acids. Trimming stripped 4 bases from V and 0 bases from J, with 10 bases between.